What follows is one TCR beta chain and its context. The entry originates in a study of blood T cell repertoires in COVID-19. At the level of the study: PBMCs, B-cell-depleted T cells, or T cells provided the cDNA or gDNA that made up the material.

Per the original data handling: Quantification of nucleated cells was approximated via reference gene primer amplification. Sequencing was performed with immunoSEQ multiplex PCR; in TCRdb, only in-frame clones are kept and a portion is missing. The V and J calls and the clone size are those of that table, but D and trimming were determined from the DNA. There are 95,000 to 130,000 clones in the sample; over 75% occur only once, and less than 2% lies in the top ten. The ends were cut back, 5 bases at V and 6 bases at J, with 7 bases in the middle. The CDR3 contains 12 residues. In germline, CDR1 is LNHDA, CDR2 SQIVND (reference sequence).

V usage is TRBV19 and J usage is TRBJ2-2; tentative D call: TRBD1 (6 bases). What was sequenced was peripheral blood. The TCR comes from a human donor with active COVID-19. The donor label of this sample is uncertain. This chain's CDR3 is CASSQGSGELFF. The CDR3 region has the DNA TGTGCCAGTAGTCAGGGGTCCGGGGAGCTGTTTTTT.